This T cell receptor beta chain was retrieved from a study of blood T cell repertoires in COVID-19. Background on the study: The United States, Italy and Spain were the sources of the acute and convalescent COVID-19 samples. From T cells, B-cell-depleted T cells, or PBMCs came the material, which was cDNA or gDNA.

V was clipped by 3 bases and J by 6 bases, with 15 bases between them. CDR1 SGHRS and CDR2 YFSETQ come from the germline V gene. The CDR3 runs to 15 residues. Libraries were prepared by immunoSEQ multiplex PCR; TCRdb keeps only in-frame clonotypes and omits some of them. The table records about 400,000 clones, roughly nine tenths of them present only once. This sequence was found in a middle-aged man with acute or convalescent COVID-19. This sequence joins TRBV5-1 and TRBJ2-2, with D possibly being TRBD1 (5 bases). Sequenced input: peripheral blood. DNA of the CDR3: TGCGCCAGCAGCTCACCCAGTGGGGCCCCCGGGGAGCTGTTTTTT. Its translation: CASSSPSGAPGELFF.